A selection of T cell receptor beta chains follows, all from one sample in a study of T cell responses to AZD1222 COVID-19 vaccine. Sequencing used immunoSEQ multiplex PCR; TCRdb keeps in-frame clones, though not all of them. The table lists tens of thousands of clones, roughly 89% of them singletons. The sample was peripheral blood, taken on day 0 of MenACWY control vaccination. These receptor sequences come from an adult in good health. Each CDR3 is given without its conserved first and last residue. Each record gives: J gene, V gene, CDR3 protein.

j_call: TRBJ2-5
v_call: TRBV21-1
cdr3_aa: ASSTGSWAQHSLQETQY

j_call: TRBJ1-5
v_call: TRBV6-1
cdr3_aa: ASSEVSGARDQPQH

j_call: TRBJ2-1
v_call: TRBV6-2/TRBV6-3
cdr3_aa: ASSTLGQGVNEQF

j_call: TRBJ2-7
v_call: TRBV3-1/TRBV3-2
cdr3_aa: ASSQTGGRGYEQY

j_call: TRBJ2-1
v_call: TRBV19
cdr3_aa: ASSTSGLANNEQF

j_call: TRBJ1-2
v_call: TRBV5-1
cdr3_aa: ASSSSPGTEYGYT

j_call: TRBJ1-5
v_call: TRBV6-1
cdr3_aa: ASSETGRFQPQH

j_call: TRBJ1-6
v_call: TRBV27
cdr3_aa: ASSLTGQGDSPLH

j_call: TRBJ2-5
v_call: TRBV2
cdr3_aa: ASSVVGETQY

j_call: TRBJ1-2
v_call: TRBV6-1
cdr3_aa: ASSERAQVGGYT

j_call: TRBJ1-1
v_call: TRBV6-5
cdr3_aa: ASSYQEDTEAF

j_call: TRBJ1-2
v_call: TRBV10-3
cdr3_aa: AIPGDGYT

j_call: TRBJ2-1
v_call: TRBV28
cdr3_aa: ASRPGQGAVEQF

j_call: TRBJ1-6
v_call: TRBV15
cdr3_aa: ATSKDREGSPLH

j_call: TRBJ1-6
v_call: TRBV7-2
cdr3_aa: ASSSTTNPYSPLH

j_call: TRBJ2-5
v_call: TRBV24-1
cdr3_aa: ATSDPLPGEVETQY

j_call: TRBJ2-3
v_call: TRBV29-1
cdr3_aa: SVGAAADTQY

j_call: TRBJ1-5
v_call: TRBV10-3
cdr3_aa: AISATDRGHQPQH

j_call: TRBJ2-3
v_call: TRBV7-8
cdr3_aa: ASSPGVRDIRTDTQY

j_call: TRBJ1-1
v_call: TRBV6-5
cdr3_aa: ASSPGQGVETEAF

j_call: TRBJ2-3
v_call: TRBV27
cdr3_aa: ASSSAAAGGGADTQY

j_call: TRBJ2-7
v_call: TRBV6-5
cdr3_aa: ASSLSRVSHEQY

j_call: TRBJ2-5
v_call: TRBV4-1
cdr3_aa: ASSQDPGSQETQY

j_call: TRBJ2-5
v_call: TRBV19
cdr3_aa: ASPAARLGQGGETQY

j_call: TRBJ1-1
v_call: TRBV6-2/TRBV6-3
cdr3_aa: ASSPNRNTEAF

j_call: TRBJ1-2
v_call: TRBV6-2/TRBV6-3
cdr3_aa: ASNPTVSYGYT

j_call: TRBJ2-5
v_call: TRBV19
cdr3_aa: ASSPRTGAQETQY

j_call: TRBJ2-7
v_call: TRBV7-9
cdr3_aa: ASSLLAGGYEQY

j_call: TRBJ2-7
v_call: TRBV7-9
cdr3_aa: ASSLSTSGPYEQY

j_call: TRBJ2-7
v_call: TRBV27
cdr3_aa: AREGTLRAGDYEQY

j_call: TRBJ1-5
v_call: TRBV5-6
cdr3_aa: ASSETGKNQPQH

j_call: TRBJ1-1
v_call: TRBV5-4
cdr3_aa: ASSLGLQGAGNTEAF

j_call: TRBJ1-1
v_call: TRBV4-2
cdr3_aa: ASSQGEQGQGGTEAF

j_call: TRBJ1-1
v_call: TRBV6-5
cdr3_aa: ASSYYGTGGTEAF

j_call: TRBJ2-7
v_call: TRBV29-1
cdr3_aa: SVGSTQGYSGSGGYEQY

j_call: TRBJ2-7
v_call: TRBV7-2
cdr3_aa: ASSPSGGSYEQY

j_call: TRBJ2-1
v_call: TRBV21-1
cdr3_aa: ASSKGVSHLSPLSRNEQF

j_call: TRBJ2-3
v_call: TRBV28
cdr3_aa: ATEPGSADTQY

j_call: TRBJ2-7
v_call: TRBV6-5
cdr3_aa: ASSYSSLAKYEQY

j_call: TRBJ2-7
v_call: TRBV5-6
cdr3_aa: ASRPGLIGFYEQY

j_call: TRBJ2-3
v_call: TRBV29-1
cdr3_aa: SVTPDGEFTDTQY

j_call: TRBJ1-3
v_call: TRBV27
cdr3_aa: ASSLSGTGSSGNTIY

j_call: TRBJ2-1
v_call: TRBV27
cdr3_aa: ASSRPAGVTDYNEQF

j_call: TRBJ1-6
v_call: TRBV5-1
cdr3_aa: ASSNGVAGSRSPLH

j_call: TRBJ2-7
v_call: TRBV12-3/TRBV12-4
cdr3_aa: ASSLRSDYEQY